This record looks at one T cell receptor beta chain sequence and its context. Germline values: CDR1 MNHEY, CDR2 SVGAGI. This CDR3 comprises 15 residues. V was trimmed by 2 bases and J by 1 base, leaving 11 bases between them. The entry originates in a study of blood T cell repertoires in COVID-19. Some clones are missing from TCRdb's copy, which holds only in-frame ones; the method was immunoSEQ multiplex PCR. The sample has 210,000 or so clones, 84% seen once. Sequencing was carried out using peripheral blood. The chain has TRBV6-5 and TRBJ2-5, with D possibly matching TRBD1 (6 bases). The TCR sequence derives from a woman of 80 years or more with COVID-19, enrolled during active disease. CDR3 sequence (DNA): TGTGCCAGCAGTTACGTGGGGGCAGGCCAAGAGACCCAGTACTTC. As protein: CASSYVGAGQETQYF.